This is a list of T cell receptor beta chains from one sample in a study of T-cell memory formation after mild COVID-19. Via MiXCR, TCRdb re-called the 5' RACE reads, giving one row per CDR3 protein. This sample carries fewer than 550,000 distinct CDR3 sequences, around 18% of them seen once, and the ten largest clones take approximately 8.1%. Sequences were obtained from PBMCs or a T cell subset sorted from them (not recorded which). These receptors came from an adult woman who had mild COVID-19 (a few samples of this study predate the infection). Cell type and time point are not known. CDR3s include the opening cysteine and the closing phenylalanine or tryptophan. Each record gives: CDR3 protein, V gene, clone size, CDR3 length. Expanded clones get a size class; other rows say once, few or many, or leave the size out.

CDR3: CASSPTPGDTEAFF
V: TRBV11-3
size: .
length: 14

CDR3: CASTGTSGPFTGELFF
V: TRBV5-1
size: few
length: 16

CDR3: CASSNGRDRYNEQFF
V: TRBV7-7
size: few
length: 15

CDR3: CASSVVPLSTGELFF
V: TRBV9
size: few
length: 15

CDR3: CSARPGLAGGGDYNEQFF
V: TRBV20-1
size: .
length: 18

CDR3: CASSLTLGDEQYF
V: TRBV18
size: .
length: 13

CDR3: CAISQISGRRTDTQYF
V: TRBV10-3
size: .
length: 16

CDR3: CATSTRGGNEQFF
V: TRBV15
size: .
length: 13

CDR3: CASTIGGRAGELFF
V: TRBV5-1
size: .
length: 14

CDR3: CASSQRSGSSYEQYF
V: TRBV7-2
size: few
length: 15

CDR3: CAISESSGQGSPYGYTF
V: TRBV10-3
size: few
length: 17

CDR3: CASSEAPVLVDTQYF
V: TRBV5-5
size: few
length: 15

CDR3: CASSGGQKETQYF
V: TRBV5-1
size: .
length: 13

CDR3: CASSFGTSGVSLSYEQYF
V: TRBV5-1
size: few
length: 18

CDR3: CASSFLWASMNTEAFF
V: TRBV5-1
size: .
length: 16

CDR3: CASSVGHIETQYF
V: TRBV2
size: few
length: 13

CDR3: CASSYGRASSGNTIYF
V: TRBV6-6
size: .
length: 16

CDR3: CASSPSGQFVESYEQYF
V: TRBV18
size: .
length: 17

CDR3: CASSRGLAGTYEQYF
V: TRBV12-3/TRBV12-4
size: .
length: 15

CDR3: CASRQGANTGELFF
V: TRBV7-9
size: few
length: 14

CDR3: CSATTSGSRHEQFF
V: TRBV20-1
size: few
length: 14

CDR3: CASSQTGTDNEKLFF
V: TRBV3-1
size: .
length: 15

CDR3: CASSQEVKDNVRISEQYF
V: TRBV9
size: .
length: 18

CDR3: CATSEGAGGPYEQYF
V: TRBV24-1
size: .
length: 15

CDR3: CASSFDPREISNNEQFF
V: TRBV7-9
size: few
length: 17

CDR3: CASSLSHTAPNTGELFF
V: TRBV12-3/TRBV12-4
size: .
length: 17

CDR3: CASSQETLDWSEGEQYF
V: TRBV4-3
size: .
length: 17

CDR3: CASSVDDRGIDTQYF
V: TRBV9
size: once
length: 15

CDR3: CATTIPSYNEQFF
V: TRBV6-6
size: few
length: 13

CDR3: CATSRGQGELYGYTF
V: TRBV15
size: .
length: 15

CDR3: CASSLDRDVETQYF
V: TRBV9
size: .
length: 14

CDR3: CASSLTSGPYNEQFF
V: TRBV25-1
size: .
length: 15

CDR3: CASSFRVPAYGYTF
V: TRBV3-1
size: .
length: 14

CDR3: CASSWGGQGSYGYTF
V: TRBV5-1
size: few
length: 15

CDR3: CSASPPQVWNTEAFF
V: TRBV20-1
size: .
length: 15

CDR3: CASSLTREPGNEQFF
V: TRBV7-3
size: .
length: 15

CDR3: CASNQALGYGYTF
V: TRBV2
size: many
length: 13

CDR3: CASSQGVGGETGELFF
V: TRBV4-3
size: .
length: 16

CDR3: CATSVWGSNEQFF
V: TRBV24-1
size: .
length: 13

CDR3: CASSEYRVGYNEQFF
V: TRBV19
size: .
length: 15

CDR3: CSASGGATDTQYF
V: TRBV20-1
size: .
length: 13

CDR3: CASAPGGTGELFF
V: TRBV7-2
size: .
length: 13

CDR3: CASTRDREVIVRTEAFF
V: TRBV11-2
size: .
length: 17

CDR3: CASSLEGGNYGYTF
V: TRBV5-5
size: many
length: 14

CDR3: CAWSLLVFTGELFF
V: TRBV30
size: .
length: 14

CDR3: CASSFKGTDTQYF
V: TRBV12-3/TRBV12-4
size: few
length: 13

CDR3: CASSRATDEETQYF
V: TRBV5-1
size: .
length: 14

CDR3: CASSEYRGLDTEAFF
V: TRBV25-1
size: .
length: 15

CDR3: CASTPPPGRALLNEQYF
V: TRBV7-9
size: few
length: 17

CDR3: CAISGGLNEKLFF
V: TRBV10-3
size: .
length: 13

CDR3: CASSLVLTAEAFF
V: TRBV7-2
size: .
length: 13